Here is one TCR beta chain with its context. It lacks a known antigen. No much larger clone exists at a distance of one base, and base qualities are not known. Genomic DNA was extracted with the Qiagen DNeasy kit from unsorted PBMCs and from negatively selected CD4+ and CD8+ fractions. TCR beta CDR3 regions were subjected to amplification by immunoSEQ multiplex PCR with primers that anneal to V and J segments. A synthetic immune receptor repertoire was used to minimize amplification bias, and remaining bias was computationally removed after sequencing. Under the source paper's analysis protocol: Repertoire diversity was quantified as the Shannon entropy index using custom Python scripts. Unsorted, CD4+ and CD8+ repertoires were examined separately, except in combined analyses, for which CD4+ and CD8+ sequences were merged in silico. Clonal expansion was defined as at least a 2-fold frequency increase after treatment relative to C1D1, with a pseudocount of 0.5 for undetected baseline clones. Singleton clones were defined as clones with 0 or 1 copy at C1D1, and non-singleton clones were defined as clones with 2 or more copies. By matching protein sequences in sorted samples from the same patient, clones expanded in unsorted samples were annotated as CD4+, CD8+ or unknown. Wilcoxon tests on paired samples were used to test diversity changes from C1D1 to C4D1. What TCRdb holds here is the immuneACCESS table cut down to in-frame rearrangements. Part of the clones is not present; checked against another copy, under half of the missing clones reflect an unresolved V gene, and the others are unexplained. V and J calls and clone size are copied from that table; D and trimming were computed from the DNA. Here the sample has about 13,000 clones; around 86% occur a single time. Roughly 35% of the sample is in the top ten clones.

These data are taken from a study of PD-1 blockade in classical Hodgkin lymphoma (dated by TCRdb to 2018 to 2020). For the wider study: Nivolumab dosing was 3 mg/kg intravenously every 2 weeks, continuing until either disease progression or unacceptable toxicity. The study used TCR beta sequencing and CyTOF to define a peripheral blood immune signature of response to PD-1 blockade in classical Hodgkin lymphoma.

Beyond this particular receptor, the publication reports: Lower diversity was seen in patients whose nivolumab began less than 1 year after ASCT, and these patients were left out of later analyses so that immune reconstitution would not confound the results. Only a single clinical trial cohort was studied, and what caused the repertoire differences, possibly disease activity or prior therapy, remained undefined. Baseline TCR diversity was reported to be lower in newly diagnosed patients than in healthy donors and to be lower still in relapsed/refractory patients. CD4+ but not CD8+ TCR diversity rose significantly by C4D1 (p=0.0027 vs p=0.16), most apparent in complete responders (p=0.02). Trial patients with a complete response had baseline diversity similar to that of newly diagnosed patients, while partial responders and progressors had significantly lower diversity.

Per the publication, the time point label means: cycle 1 day 1 (C1D1), immediately before nivolumab initiation. All trial patients had relapsed after autologous stem cell transplantation, with cohorts A, B and C differing in prior brentuximab vedotin exposure. The trial cohort comprised more than 55 patients with relapsed/refractory classical Hodgkin lymphoma whose best overall responses were complete response, partial response or progressive disease. Single-agent nivolumab was administered to trial patients in the multi-cohort phase II CheckMate 205 trial. An independent review committee assessed best overall response by applying the 2007 International Working Group response criteria. Trial PBMCs were collected just before the start of nivolumab (C1D1) and during therapy at cycle 2 day 1 and cycle 4 day 1. Peripheral blood was collected in 8 mL Vacutainer Cell Preparation Tubes, from which PBMCs were isolated by centrifugation and then cryopreserved.

The material sequenced was peripheral blood mononuclear cells (PBMCs), taken at baseline. This TCR was sampled from a human donor with classical Hodgkin lymphoma.

The CDR3 in this case is CASSLRKGTERTDTQYF. The DNA sequence is as follows: TGTGCCAGCAGCTTGCGGAAAGGAACCGAACGCACAGATACGCAGTATTTT. The sequence is built from TRBV5-4 and TRBJ2-3; no D segment can be confidently identified. CDR1 SGHNT and CDR2 YYREEE were looked up in the germline V gene (reference sequence). V is clipped by 1 base and J by 1 base, and the sequence between their germline boundaries is 16 bases long. Including cysteine and phenylalanine, the CDR3 has 17 amino acids. The read is trimmed to its CDR3 DNA, 51 bases read in frame from base 1.